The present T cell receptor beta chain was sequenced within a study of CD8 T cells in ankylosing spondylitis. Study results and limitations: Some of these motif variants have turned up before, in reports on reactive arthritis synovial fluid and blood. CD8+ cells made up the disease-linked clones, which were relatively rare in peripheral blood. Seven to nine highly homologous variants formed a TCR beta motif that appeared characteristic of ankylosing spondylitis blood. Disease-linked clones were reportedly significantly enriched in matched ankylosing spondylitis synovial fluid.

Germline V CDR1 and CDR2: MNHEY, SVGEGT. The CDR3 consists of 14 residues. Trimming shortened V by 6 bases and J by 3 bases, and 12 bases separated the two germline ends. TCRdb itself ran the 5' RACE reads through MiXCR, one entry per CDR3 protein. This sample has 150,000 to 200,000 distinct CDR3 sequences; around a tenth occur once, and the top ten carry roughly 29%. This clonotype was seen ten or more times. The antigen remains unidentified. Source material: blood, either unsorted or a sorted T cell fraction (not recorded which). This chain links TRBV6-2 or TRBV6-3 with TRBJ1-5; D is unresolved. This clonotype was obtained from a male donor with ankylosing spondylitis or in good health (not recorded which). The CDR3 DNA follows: TGTGCCAGCAGAACCGACATCCCCAATCAGCCCCAGCATTTT. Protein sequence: CASRTDIPNQPQHF.